A selection of T cell receptor beta chains follows, all from one sample in a study of identical twins. From the 5' RACE reads, TCRdb called clonotypes with MiXCR, one entry per CDR3 protein. Found here are around 490,000 distinct CDR3 sequences, 13% to 15% of them singletons; the top ten hold approximately 1%. These data were likewise used in another study, on yellow fever vaccine responses in identical twins.

Sequencing was carried out using CD4+ T cells sorted from blood. These receptors originate from a woman younger than 30 in good health. Both conserved end residues are part of each CDR3. Fields, in order: J gene, V gene, CDR3 protein.

TRBJ2-5 | TRBV7-7 | CASSLADRRETQYF
TRBJ2-6 | TRBV11-2 | CASSFGAYRGGSSGANVLTF
TRBJ2-7 | TRBV4-2 | CASSQDLLGTTGSYEQYF
TRBJ2-7 | TRBV6-5 | CASSYRSVRAGDEQYF
TRBJ1-1 | TRBV10-3 | CAISVSGANTEAFF
TRBJ2-1 | TRBV12-3/TRBV12-4 | CASSPGTRGQFF
TRBJ2-1 | TRBV7-7 | CASSSLWDRPGTSGRAYEQFF
TRBJ2-1 | TRBV15 | CATSRKTSGGINEQFF
TRBJ2-3 | TRBV20-1 | CSASILAGGPVNTQYF
TRBJ2-2 | TRBV7-2 | CASSQRGENTGELFF
TRBJ2-2 | TRBV9 | CASSATQSSGTVFTGELFF
TRBJ2-5 | TRBV18 | CASSPIDREETQYF
TRBJ1-5 | TRBV5-1 | CASSLDGGQPQHF
TRBJ2-7 | TRBV18 | CASSPLADHYEQYF
TRBJ1-1 | TRBV7-2 | CASSGRGRGGTEAFF